This T cell receptor beta chain originates from a study of T cells after yellow fever vaccination. Study context: The authors prepared low-cell-number fractions using SMART-Seq v4 Ultra Low Input.

A universal primer site and UMIs were added as TCR cDNA was made by 5'RACE template switching. TCRdb called the 5' RACE reads again in MiXCR, with one record for every CDR3 protein. Seen here are hundreds of thousands of distinct CDR3 sequences, 7.5% to 9% observed once, and the top ten hold roughly 18%. Regarding the study as a whole: The secondary response showed a weaker magnitude and a faster peak, day 5 versus 15. Of the clonotypes, a small share occurred in both CD4 and CD8 compartments.

This CDR3 has 12 amino acids. CDR1 and CDR2 from the germline V gene are DFQATT and SNEGSKA (reference sequence). The V end lost 0 bases, the J end lost 4 bases, and 6 bases lay between the germline ends. This clonotype was found a few times. Its matching antigen is unknown. The starting material was PBMCs, obtained on the day of the first yellow fever vaccination. The chain joins TRBV20-1 to TRBJ1-2; maybe TRBD1 (6 bases). This receptor was obtained from a man between 18 and 35 years old who received the YFV17D yellow fever vaccine. The CDR3 DNA sequence: TGCAGTGCTAGAGAAGGGGGCTATGGCTACACCTTC. It translates to CSAREGGYGYTF.